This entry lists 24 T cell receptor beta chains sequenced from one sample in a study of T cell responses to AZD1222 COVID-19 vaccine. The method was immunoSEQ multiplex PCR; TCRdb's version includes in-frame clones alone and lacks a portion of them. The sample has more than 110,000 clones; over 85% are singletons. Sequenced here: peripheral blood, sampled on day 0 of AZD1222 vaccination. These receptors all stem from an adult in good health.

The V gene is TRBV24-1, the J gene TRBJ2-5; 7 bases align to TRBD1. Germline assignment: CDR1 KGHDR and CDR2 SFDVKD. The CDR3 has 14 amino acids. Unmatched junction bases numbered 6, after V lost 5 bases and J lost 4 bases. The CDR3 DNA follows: TGTGCCACCAGTGGGGACAGCGCAAGAGAGACCCAGTACTTC. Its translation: CATSGDSARETQYF.

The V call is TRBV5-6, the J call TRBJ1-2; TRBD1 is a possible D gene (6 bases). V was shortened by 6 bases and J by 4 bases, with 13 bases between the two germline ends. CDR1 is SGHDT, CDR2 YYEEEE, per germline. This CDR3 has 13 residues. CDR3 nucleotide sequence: TGTGCCAGCATACTTCAACAGGGCTATGGCTACACCTTC. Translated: CASILQQGYGYTF.

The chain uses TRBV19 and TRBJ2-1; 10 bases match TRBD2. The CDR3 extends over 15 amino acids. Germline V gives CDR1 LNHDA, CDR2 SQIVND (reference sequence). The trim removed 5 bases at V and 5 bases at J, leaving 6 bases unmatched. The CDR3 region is CASSHFSGRDNEQFF. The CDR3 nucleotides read TGTGCCAGTAGTCACTTCAGCGGGAGGGACAATGAGCAGTTCTTC.

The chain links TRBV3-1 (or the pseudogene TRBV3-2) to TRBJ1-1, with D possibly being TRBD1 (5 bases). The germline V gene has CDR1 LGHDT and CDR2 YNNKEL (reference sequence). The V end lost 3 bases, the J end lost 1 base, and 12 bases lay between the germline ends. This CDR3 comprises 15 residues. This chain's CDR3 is CASSHLRQTNTEAFF. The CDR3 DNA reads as TGTGCCAGCAGCCATCTCCGACAGACGAACACTGAAGCTTTCTTT.

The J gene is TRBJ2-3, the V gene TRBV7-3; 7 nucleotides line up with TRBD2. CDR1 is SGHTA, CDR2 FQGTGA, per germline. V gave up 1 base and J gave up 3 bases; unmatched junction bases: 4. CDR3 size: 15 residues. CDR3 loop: CASSLSGSRTDTQYF. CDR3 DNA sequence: TGTGCCAGCAGCTTAAGCGGGAGCCGAACAGATACGCAGTATTTT.

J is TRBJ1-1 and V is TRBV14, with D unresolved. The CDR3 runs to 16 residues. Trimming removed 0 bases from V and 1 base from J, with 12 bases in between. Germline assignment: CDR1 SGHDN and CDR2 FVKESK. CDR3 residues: CASSQDRLGRNTEAFF. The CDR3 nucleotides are TGTGCCAGCAGCCAAGATCGATTGGGCAGGAACACTGAAGCTTTCTTT.

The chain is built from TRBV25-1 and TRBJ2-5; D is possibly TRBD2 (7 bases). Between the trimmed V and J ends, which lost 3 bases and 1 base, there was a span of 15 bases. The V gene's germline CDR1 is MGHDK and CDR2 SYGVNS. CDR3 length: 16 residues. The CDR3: CASSEVAGALQETQYF. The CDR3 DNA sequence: TGTGCCAGCAGTGAGGTGGCGGGGGCCCTCCAAGAGACCCAGTACTTC.

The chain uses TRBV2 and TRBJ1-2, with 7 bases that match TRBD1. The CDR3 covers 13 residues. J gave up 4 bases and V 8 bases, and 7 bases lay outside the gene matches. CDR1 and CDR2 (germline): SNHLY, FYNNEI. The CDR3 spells CASWKGATYGYTF. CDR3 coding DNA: TGTGCCAGCTGGAAGGGGGCGACCTATGGCTACACCTTC.

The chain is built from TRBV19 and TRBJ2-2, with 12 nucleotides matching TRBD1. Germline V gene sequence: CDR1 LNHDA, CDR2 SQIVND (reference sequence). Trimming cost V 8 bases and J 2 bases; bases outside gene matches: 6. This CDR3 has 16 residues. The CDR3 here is CASSGTGGANTGELFF. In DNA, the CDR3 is TGTGCCAGTTCCGGGACAGGGGGCGCCAACACCGGGGAGCTGTTTTTT.

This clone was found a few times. The CDR3 sequence is CATSQPGTHSYNSPLHF. DNA for the CDR3: TGTGCCACCAGCCAACCCGGGACCCACAGCTATAATTCACCCCTCCACTTT. The V and J genes are TRBV15 and TRBJ1-6; possibly TRBD1 for D (5 bases). Looked up from germline, CDR1 is LNHNV and CDR2 is YYDKDF (reference sequence). V lost 5 bases, J lost 3 bases, and 17 bases lay in between. The CDR3 runs 17 residues.

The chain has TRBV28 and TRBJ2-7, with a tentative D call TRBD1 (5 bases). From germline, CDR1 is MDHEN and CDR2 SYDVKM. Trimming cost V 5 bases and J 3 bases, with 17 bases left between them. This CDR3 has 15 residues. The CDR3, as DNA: TGTGCCAGCAGTATAATGGACACACACCTCTACGAGCAGTACTTC. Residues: CASSIMDTHLYEQYF.

The CDR3 region is CASSHKQGGSDPYEQYF. DNA of the CDR3: TGTGCCAGCAGCCATAAGCAGGGCGGGAGTGATCCCTACGAGCAGTACTTC. The V call is TRBV4-2, the J call TRBJ2-7, with 7 bases identical to TRBD2. The CDR3 is 17 amino acids. In germline, CDR1 is LGHNA, CDR2 YNFKEQ. V lost 3 bases to trimming and J lost 2 bases; unmatched junction nucleotides: 13.

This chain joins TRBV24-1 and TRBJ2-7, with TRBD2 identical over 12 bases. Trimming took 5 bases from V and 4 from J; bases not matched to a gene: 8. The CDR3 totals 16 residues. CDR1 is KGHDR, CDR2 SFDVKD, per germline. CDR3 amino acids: CATSAMTSGSVYEQYF. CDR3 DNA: TGTGCCACCAGTGCCATGACTAGCGGGAGTGTTTACGAGCAGTACTTC.

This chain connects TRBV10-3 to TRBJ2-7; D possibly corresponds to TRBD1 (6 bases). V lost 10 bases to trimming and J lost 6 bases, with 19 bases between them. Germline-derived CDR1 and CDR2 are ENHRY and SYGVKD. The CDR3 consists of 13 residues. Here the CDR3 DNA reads TGTGCCACCGTGACACAGGGCGAGTCCGAGCAGTACTTC. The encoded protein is CATVTQGESEQYF.

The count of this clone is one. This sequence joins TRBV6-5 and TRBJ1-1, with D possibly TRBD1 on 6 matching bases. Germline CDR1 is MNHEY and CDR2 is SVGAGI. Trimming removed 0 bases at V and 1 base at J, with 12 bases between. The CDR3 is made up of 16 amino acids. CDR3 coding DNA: TGTGCCAGCAGTTACTCCGGCGGGGGACAGAACACTGAAGCTTTCTTT. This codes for CASSYSGGGQNTEAFF.

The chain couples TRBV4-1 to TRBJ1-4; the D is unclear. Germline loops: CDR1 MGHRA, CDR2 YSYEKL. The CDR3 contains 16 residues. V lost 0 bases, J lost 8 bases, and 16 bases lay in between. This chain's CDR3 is CASSQDMGVLGEKLFF. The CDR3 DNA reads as TGCGCCAGCAGCCAAGATATGGGAGTGTTAGGGGAAAAACTGTTTTTT.

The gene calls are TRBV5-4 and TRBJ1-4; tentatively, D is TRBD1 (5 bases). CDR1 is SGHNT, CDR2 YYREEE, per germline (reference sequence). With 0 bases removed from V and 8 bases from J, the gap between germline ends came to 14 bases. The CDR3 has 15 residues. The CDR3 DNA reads TGTGCCAGCAGCTTGGAAGGGACCGGAGGGGAAAAACTGTTTTTT. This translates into CASSLEGTGGEKLFF.

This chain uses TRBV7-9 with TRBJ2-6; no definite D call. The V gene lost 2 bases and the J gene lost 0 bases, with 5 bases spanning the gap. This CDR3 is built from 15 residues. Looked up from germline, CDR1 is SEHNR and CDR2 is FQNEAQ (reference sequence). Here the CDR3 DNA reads TGTGCCAGCAGCTTAATGGGCTCTGGGGCCAACGTCCTGACTTTC. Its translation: CASSLMGSGANVLTF.

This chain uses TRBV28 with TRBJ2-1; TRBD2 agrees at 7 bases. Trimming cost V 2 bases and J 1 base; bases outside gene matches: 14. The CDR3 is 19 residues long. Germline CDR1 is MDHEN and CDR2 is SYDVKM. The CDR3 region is CASSLVVFFGRESYNEQFF. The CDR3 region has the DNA TGTGCCAGCAGTTTAGTTGTATTTTTTGGGCGGGAGTCCTACAATGAGCAGTTCTTC.

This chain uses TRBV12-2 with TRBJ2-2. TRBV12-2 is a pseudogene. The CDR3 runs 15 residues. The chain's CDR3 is CASRVVRGETGELFF. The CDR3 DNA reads TGTGCAAGTCGCGTGGTGAGGGGGGAAACCGGGGAGCTGTTTTTT.

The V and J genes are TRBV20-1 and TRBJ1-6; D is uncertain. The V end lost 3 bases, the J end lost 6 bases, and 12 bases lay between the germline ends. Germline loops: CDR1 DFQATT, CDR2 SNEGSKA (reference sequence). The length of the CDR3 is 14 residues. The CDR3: CSASAPGRNSPLHF. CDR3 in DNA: TGCAGTGCTAGTGCCCCCGGGCGTAATTCACCCCTCCACTTT.

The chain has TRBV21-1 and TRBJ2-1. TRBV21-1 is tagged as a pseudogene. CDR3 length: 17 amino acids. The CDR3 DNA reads TGTGCCAGCAGCAAACGGGAAAAGGGGGGCGTCTACAATGAGCAGTTCTTC. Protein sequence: CASSKREKGGVYNEQFF.

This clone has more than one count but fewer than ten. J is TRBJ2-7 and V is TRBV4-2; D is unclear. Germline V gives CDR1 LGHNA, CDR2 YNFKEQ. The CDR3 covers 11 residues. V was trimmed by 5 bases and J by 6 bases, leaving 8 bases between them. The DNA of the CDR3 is TGTGCCAGCAGCAAATCCGGCGAGCAGTACTTC. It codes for CASSKSGEQYF.

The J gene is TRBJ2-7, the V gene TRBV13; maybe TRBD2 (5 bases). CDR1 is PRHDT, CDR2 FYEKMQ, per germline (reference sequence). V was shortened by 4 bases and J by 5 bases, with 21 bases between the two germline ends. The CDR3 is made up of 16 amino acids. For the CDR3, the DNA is TGTGCCAGCAGCTACCGGACTTTACGGGCGTCCCACGAGCAGTACTTC. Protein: CASSYRTLRASHEQYF.